The clone carrying this T cell receptor beta chain came up a few times. This sample is drawn from a study of blood T cell repertoires in COVID-19. Study context: COVID-19 samples, acute and convalescent, were from the United States, Italy and Spain. Sources were T cells, B-cell-depleted T cells, or PBMCs; the material itself was cDNA or gDNA.

Authors' methods: Estimated nucleated cell counts came from reference gene primer amplification. This table comes from immunoSEQ multiplex PCR, and its TCRdb copy is limited to in-frame clones, with some not included. V and J calls and clone size are copied from that table; D and trimming were computed from the DNA. The table has 70,000 to 75,000 clones, around 83% seen once. The receptor comes from a man in his 70s with acute or convalescent COVID-19. Sequencing was carried out using peripheral blood.

The CDR3 is CASSLSSSGNTIYF. CDR3 DNA sequence: TGTGCCAGCAGTTTGTCATCCTCTGGAAACACCATATATTTT. This sequence joins TRBV6-5 and TRBJ1-3; unclear D gene. The CDR3 is made up of 14 amino acids. Trimming cost V 4 bases and J 0 bases, with 7 bases left between them. In germline, CDR1 is MNHEY, CDR2 SVGAGI.